The 2 T cell receptor beta chains in this list originate from one sample, sequenced in a study of T cells in Graves' hyperthyroidism and ophthalmopathy. The investigators amplified TCR beta CDR3 regions from RNA transcripts. The HTBI primer set was used in a first-round RT-PCR of the TCR CDR3. TCRdb fed the multiplex PCR reads into MiXCR, producing one record per CDR3 protein. The sample carries about 420,000 distinct CDR3 sequences, 15% to 19% recorded once. What was sequenced was blood. These receptors all stem from a woman aged 18 to 35 with Graves' hyperthyroidism.

This clonotype was observed at least ten times. V gene TRBV20-1 combines with J gene TRBJ2-1; D is possibly TRBD1 or TRBD2 (6 bases each). Per the germline V gene, CDR1 is DFQATT and CDR2 is SNEGSKA (reference sequence). The CDR3 runs 14 residues. V gave up 3 bases and J gave up 4 bases, with 13 bases separating them. Here the CDR3 reads CSASLGGGYNEQFF. The CDR3 DNA follows: TGCAGTGCTAGTCTTGGAGGGGGTTACAATGAGCAGTTCTTC.

The table lists this clonotype with a few counts. At one end the junction does not follow the germline gene, possibly because of a read error. The V gene is TRBV12-3 or TRBV12-4, the J gene TRBJ1-1; 9 bases map to TRBD1. The CDR3 is made up of 12 amino acids. The CDR3 DNA is TGTGCCAGCAGCTGGGACAGGGCTGAAGCTTCCTTT. This sequence encodes CASSWDRAEASF.